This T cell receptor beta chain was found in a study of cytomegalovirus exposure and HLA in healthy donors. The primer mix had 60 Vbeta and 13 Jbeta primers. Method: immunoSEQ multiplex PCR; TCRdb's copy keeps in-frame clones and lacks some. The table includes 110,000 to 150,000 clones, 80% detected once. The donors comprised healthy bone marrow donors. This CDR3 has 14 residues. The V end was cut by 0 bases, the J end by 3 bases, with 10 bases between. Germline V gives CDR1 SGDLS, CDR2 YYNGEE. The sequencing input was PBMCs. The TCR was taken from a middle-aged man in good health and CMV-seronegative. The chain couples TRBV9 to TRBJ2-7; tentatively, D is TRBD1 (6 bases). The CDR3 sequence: CASSVARGGYEQYF. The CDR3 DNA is TGTGCCAGCAGCGTAGCCAGGGGTGGCTACGAGCAGTACTTC.